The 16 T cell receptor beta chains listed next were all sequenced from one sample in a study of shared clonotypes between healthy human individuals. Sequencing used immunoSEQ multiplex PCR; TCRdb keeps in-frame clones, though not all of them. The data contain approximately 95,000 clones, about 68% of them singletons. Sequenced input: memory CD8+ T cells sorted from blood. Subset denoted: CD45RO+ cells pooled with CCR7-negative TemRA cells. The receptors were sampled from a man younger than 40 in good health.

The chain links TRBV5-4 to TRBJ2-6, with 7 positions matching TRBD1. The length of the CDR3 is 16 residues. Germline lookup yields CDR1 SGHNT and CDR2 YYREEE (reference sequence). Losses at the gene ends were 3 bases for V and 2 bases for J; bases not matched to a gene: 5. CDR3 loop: CASSSIDRAGANVLTF. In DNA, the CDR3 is TGTGCCAGCAGCTCGATCGACAGGGCTGGGGCCAACGTCCTGACTTTC.

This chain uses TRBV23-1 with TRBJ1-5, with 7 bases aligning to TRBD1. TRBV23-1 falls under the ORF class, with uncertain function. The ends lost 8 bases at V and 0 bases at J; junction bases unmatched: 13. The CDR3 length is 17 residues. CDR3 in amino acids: CASRPFGRGVSNQPQHF. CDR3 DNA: TGCGCCAGCCGTCCCTTTGGCAGGGGGGTTAGCAATCAGCCCCAGCATTTT.

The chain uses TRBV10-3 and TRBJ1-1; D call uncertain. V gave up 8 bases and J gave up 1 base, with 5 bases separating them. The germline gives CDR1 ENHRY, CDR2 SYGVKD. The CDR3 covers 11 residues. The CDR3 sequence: CAIRANTEAFF. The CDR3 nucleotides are TGTGCCATCCGGGCGAACACTGAAGCTTTCTTT.

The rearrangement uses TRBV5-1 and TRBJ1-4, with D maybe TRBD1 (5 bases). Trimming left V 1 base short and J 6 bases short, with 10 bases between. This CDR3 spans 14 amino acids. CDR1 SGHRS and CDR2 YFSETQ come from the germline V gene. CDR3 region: CASSLPRDDEKLFF. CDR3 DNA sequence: TGCGCCAGCAGCTTGCCCAGGGATGATGAAAAACTGTTTTTT.

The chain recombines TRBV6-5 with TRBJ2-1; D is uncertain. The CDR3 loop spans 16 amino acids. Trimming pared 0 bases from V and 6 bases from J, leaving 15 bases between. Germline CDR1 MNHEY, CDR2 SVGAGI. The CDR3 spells CASSYSLLTLINEQFF. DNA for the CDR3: TGTGCCAGCAGTTACTCGCTTTTAACCCTCATCAATGAGCAGTTCTTC.

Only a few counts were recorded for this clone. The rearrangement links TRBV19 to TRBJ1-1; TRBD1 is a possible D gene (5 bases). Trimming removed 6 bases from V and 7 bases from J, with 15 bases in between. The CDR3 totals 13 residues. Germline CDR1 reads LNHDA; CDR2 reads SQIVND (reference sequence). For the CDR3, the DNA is TGTGCCAGTAGGGGGCAGGAGGGGCTTGAAGCTTTCTTT. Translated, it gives CASRGQEGLEAFF.

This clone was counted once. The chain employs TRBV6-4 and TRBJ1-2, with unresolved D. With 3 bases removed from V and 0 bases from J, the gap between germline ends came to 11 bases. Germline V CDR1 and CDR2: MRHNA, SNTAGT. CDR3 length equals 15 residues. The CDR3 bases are TGTGCCAGCAGTGAAGGGTCAGACCCTAACTATGGCTACACCTTC. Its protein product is CASSEGSDPNYGYTF.

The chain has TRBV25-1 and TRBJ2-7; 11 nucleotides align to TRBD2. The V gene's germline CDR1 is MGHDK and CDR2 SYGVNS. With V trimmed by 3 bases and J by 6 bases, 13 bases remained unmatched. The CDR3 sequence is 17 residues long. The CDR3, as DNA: TGTGCCAGCAGTGAGACTCCTGGGGGACTAGCGGCCGCCGAGCAGTACTTC. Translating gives CASSETPGGLAAAEQYF.

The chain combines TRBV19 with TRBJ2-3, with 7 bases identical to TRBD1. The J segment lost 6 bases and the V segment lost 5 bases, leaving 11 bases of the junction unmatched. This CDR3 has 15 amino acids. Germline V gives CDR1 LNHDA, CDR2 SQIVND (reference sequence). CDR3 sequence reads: CASSHGQVLRDTQYF. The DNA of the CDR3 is TGTGCCAGTAGTCACGGACAGGTGCTCAGGGATACGCAGTATTTT.

In DNA, the CDR3 is TGTGCCAGCAGCGGTTGGACAGGGACCTACAATGAGCAGTTCTTC. Its translation: CASSGWTGTYNEQFF. The chain is built from TRBV9 and TRBJ2-1, with 8 bases lining up with TRBD1. The CDR3 has 15 amino acids. Trimming at V came to 3 bases and at J to 2 bases, leaving 4 bases not matched to a gene. Germline CDR1 reads SGDLS; CDR2 reads YYNGEE.

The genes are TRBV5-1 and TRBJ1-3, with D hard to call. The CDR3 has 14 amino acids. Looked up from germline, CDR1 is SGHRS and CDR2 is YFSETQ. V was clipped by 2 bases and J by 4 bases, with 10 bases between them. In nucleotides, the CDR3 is TGCGCCAGCAGCTTTGAGAGTCAAGGAAACACCATATATTTT. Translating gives CASSFESQGNTIYF.

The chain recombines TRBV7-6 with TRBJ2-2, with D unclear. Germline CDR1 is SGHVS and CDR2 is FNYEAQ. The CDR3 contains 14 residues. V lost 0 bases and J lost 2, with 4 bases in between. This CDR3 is CASSLAGNTGELFF. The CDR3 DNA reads TGTGCCAGCAGCTTAGCCGGAAACACCGGGGAGCTGTTTTTT.

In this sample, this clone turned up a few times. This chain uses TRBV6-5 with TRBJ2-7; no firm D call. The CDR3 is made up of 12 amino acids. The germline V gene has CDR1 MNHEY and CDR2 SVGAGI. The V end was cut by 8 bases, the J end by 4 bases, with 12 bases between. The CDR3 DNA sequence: TGTGCCAGCCGCTCACTATCATACGAGCAGTACTTC. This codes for CASRSLSYEQYF.

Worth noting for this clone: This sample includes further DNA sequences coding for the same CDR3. The DNA for the CDR3 is TGCGCCAGCAGCTTGGTTGACAGGTCCTCCTACGAGCAGTACTTC. It is translated as CASSLVDRSSYEQYF. This chain uses TRBV5-1 with TRBJ2-7; D possibly corresponds to TRBD1 (6 bases). The CDR3 has 15 residues. Germline CDR1 is SGHRS and CDR2 is YFSETQ. Trimming cost V 0 bases and J 0 bases, with 10 bases left between them. Full variable domain (missing parts from reference TRBV5-1 and TRBJ2-7): KAGVTQTPRYLIKTRGQQVTLSCSPISGHRSVSWYQQTPGQGLQFLFEYFSETQRNKGNFPGRFSGRQFSNSRSEMNVSTLELGDSALYLCASSLVDRSSYEQYFGPGTRLTVT.

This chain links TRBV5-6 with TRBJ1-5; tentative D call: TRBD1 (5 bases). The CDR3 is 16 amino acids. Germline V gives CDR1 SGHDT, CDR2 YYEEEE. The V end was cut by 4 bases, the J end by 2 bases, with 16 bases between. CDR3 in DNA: TGTGCCAGCAGCCCACCGCGGGGGAATCGCAATCAGCCCCAGCATTTT. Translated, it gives CASSPPRGNRNQPQHF.

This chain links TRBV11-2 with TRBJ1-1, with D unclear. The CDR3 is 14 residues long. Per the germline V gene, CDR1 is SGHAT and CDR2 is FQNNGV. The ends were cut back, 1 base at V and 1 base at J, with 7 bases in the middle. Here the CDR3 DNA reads TGTGCCAGCAGCTTAGTTCTAGGGAACACTGAAGCTTTCTTT. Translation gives CASSLVLGNTEAFF.